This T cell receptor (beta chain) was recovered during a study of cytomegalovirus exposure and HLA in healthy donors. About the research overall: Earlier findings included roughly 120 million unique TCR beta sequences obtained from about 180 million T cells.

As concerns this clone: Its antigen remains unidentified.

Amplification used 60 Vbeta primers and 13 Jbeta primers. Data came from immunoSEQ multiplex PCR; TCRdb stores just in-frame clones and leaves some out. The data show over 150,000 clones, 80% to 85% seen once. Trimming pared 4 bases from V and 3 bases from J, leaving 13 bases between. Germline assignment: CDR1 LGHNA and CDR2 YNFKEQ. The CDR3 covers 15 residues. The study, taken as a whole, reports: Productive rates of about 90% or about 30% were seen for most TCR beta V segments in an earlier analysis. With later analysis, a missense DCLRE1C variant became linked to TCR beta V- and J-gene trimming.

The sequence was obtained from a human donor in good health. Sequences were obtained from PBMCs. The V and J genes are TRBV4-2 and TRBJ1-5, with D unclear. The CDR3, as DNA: TGTGCCAGCAGCCCGTCGACATATTCCAATCAGCCCCAGCATTTT. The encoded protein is CASSPSTYSNQPQHF.